Following are 32 T cell receptor beta chains from one sample sequenced in a study of T cells of healthy individuals. One entry per CDR3 protein, called by TCRdb with MiXCR from the 5' RACE reads. This sample has about 96,000 distinct CDR3 sequences, with approximately 15% found just once. All receptors derive from a human donor in good health.

The chain carries TRBV29-1 and TRBJ1-3, with TRBD1 as a possible D gene (5 bases). CDR3 size: 14 residues. The germline gives CDR1 SQVTM, CDR2 ANQGSEA. V was clipped by 2 bases and J by 0 bases, with 8 bases between them. The CDR3 nucleotides read TGCAGCGTTGAACAGACAGACTCTGGAAACACCATATATTTT. Translating gives CSVEQTDSGNTIYF.

The chain joins TRBV14 to TRBJ2-3; D uncertain. Trimming stripped 1 base from V and 2 bases from J, with 13 bases between. The CDR3 totals 16 residues. The germline V gene encodes CDR1 SGHDN and CDR2 FVKESK. The CDR3 here is CASSQGHGPLTDTQYF. CDR3 sequence (DNA): TGTGCCAGCAGCCAAGGTCACGGACCACTCACAGATACGCAGTATTTT. Drawing the rest from reference TRBV14 and TRBJ2-3, the complete variable domain is EAGVTQFPSHSVIEKGQTVTLRCDPISGHDNLYWYRRVMGKEIKFLLHFVKESKQDESGMPNNRFLAERTGGTYSTLKVQPAELEDSGVYFCASSQGHGPLTDTQYFGPGTRLTVL.

This clonotype was observed many times. The V gene is TRBV12-3 or TRBV12-4, the J gene TRBJ1-6; a possible D gene is TRBD1 (5 bases). Trimming removed 3 bases at V and 9 bases at J, with 12 bases between. The CDR3 has 14 amino acids. Here the CDR3 reads CASSLPGEGSPLHF. CDR3 bases: TGTGCCAGCAGTTTGCCGGGGGAGGGTTCACCCCTCCACTTT.

V usage is TRBV20-1 and J usage is TRBJ2-7, with 9 bases fitting TRBD2. J gave up 0 bases and V 4 bases, and 7 bases lay outside the gene matches. CDR1 DFQATT and CDR2 SNEGSKA come from the germline V gene (reference sequence). The length of the CDR3 is 15 residues. The CDR3 sequence: CSATTLAGLSYEQYF. The DNA for the CDR3 is TGCAGTGCTACCACGCTAGCGGGACTCTCCTACGAGCAGTACTTC.

This clonotype has just a few counts. V usage is TRBV9 and J usage is TRBJ2-5; no clear D. Looked up from germline, CDR1 is SGDLS and CDR2 is YYNGEE. The CDR3 has 15 amino acids. The V gene lost 3 bases and the J gene lost 5 bases, with 17 bases spanning the gap. CDR3 loop: CASSGTVIASETQYF. The CDR3 DNA follows: TGTGCCAGCAGCGGGACCGTGATCGCAAGCGAGACCCAGTACTTC. The full variable domain, its missing parts supplied by reference TRBV9 and TRBJ2-5, is DSGVTQTPKHLITATGQRVTLRCSPRSGDLSVYWYQQSLDQGLQFLIQYYNGEERAKGNILERFSAQQFPDLHSELNLSSLELGDSALYFCASSGTVIASETQYFGPGTRLLVL.

The chain employs TRBV6-6 and TRBJ1-6; the D gene is possibly TRBD1 (5 bases). Germline CDR1 reads MNHNY; CDR2 reads SVGAGI (reference sequence). The V end lost 2 bases, the J end lost 10 bases, and 12 bases lay between the germline ends. The CDR3 has 14 residues. As DNA, the CDR3 is TGTGCCAGCAGTTACGCAGGGAGGGAGTCACCCCTCCACTTT. Its translation is CASSYAGRESPLHF.

The CDR3 reads CAISLGGDTQYF. The CDR3 bases are TGTGCCATCAGCCTTGGGGGGGATACGCAGTATTTT. The chain couples TRBV10-3 to TRBJ2-3, with D possibly TRBD2 on 6 matching bases. The germline V gene has CDR1 ENHRY and CDR2 SYGVKD. Trimming removed 6 bases at V and 6 bases at J, with 10 bases between. This CDR3 comprises 12 residues.

The chain combines TRBV18 with TRBJ2-5; D is unclear. Germline V gives CDR1 KGHSH, CDR2 LQKENI. The V end was cut by 3 bases, the J end by 2 bases, with 10 bases between. This CDR3 has 14 residues. CDR3 sequence: CASSPPDGQETQYF. Written as DNA, the CDR3 is TGTGCCAGCTCACCTCCAGACGGGCAAGAGACCCAGTACTTC.

This clonotype appeared once. V and J are TRBV6-5 and TRBJ2-7, with 9 bases matching TRBD1. V shed 6 bases, J shed 6 bases, and the junction held 6 bases outside the gene matches. The CDR3 runs 13 residues. Looked up from germline, CDR1 is MNHEY and CDR2 is SVGAGI. As DNA, the CDR3 is TGTGCCAGCAGCGGACAGGGGACTGGCGAGCAGTACTTC. This gives the protein CASSGQGTGEQYF.

V is TRBV10-3 and J is TRBJ2-1, with D perhaps matching TRBD1 (5 bases). Trimming took 6 bases from V and 10 from J, leaving 13 bases between them. In germline, CDR1 is ENHRY, CDR2 SYGVKD. The CDR3 runs 12 residues. The CDR3 DNA follows: TGTGCCATCAGACCTTCGACAGACGAGCAGTTCTTC. It codes for CAIRPSTDEQFF.

The chain is built from TRBV5-1 and TRBJ1-5; possible D gene TRBD1, 6 bases. Germline V CDR1 and CDR2: SGHRS, YFSETQ. This CDR3 spans 14 amino acids. V lost 3 bases to trimming and J lost 3 bases, with 10 bases between them. The CDR3 here is CASSSGQINQPQHF. CDR3 coding DNA: TGCGCCAGCAGCTCCGGACAGATCAATCAGCCCCAGCATTTT. Filled out from reference TRBV5-1 and TRBJ1-5, the complete variable domain reads KAGVTQTPRYLIKTRGQQVTLSCSPISGHRSVSWYQQTPGQGLQFLFEYFSETQRNKGNFPGRFSGRQFSNSRSEMNVSTLELGDSALYLCASSSGQINQPQHFGDGTRLSIL.

The rearrangement joins TRBV12-3 or TRBV12-4 to TRBJ1-6; D might be TRBD1 (6 bases). Trimming shortened V by 6 bases and J by 10 bases, and 16 bases separated the two germline ends. This CDR3 comprises 14 residues. The CDR3 sequence: CASSLQGGDSPLHF. The CDR3 DNA follows: TGTGCCAGCAGCCTACAGGGAGGGGACTCACCCCTCCACTTT.

The chain links TRBV4-1 to TRBJ2-3; D may be TRBD1 (6 bases). V was clipped by 4 bases and J by 4 bases, with 12 bases between them. The germline CDR1 and CDR2 sequences are MGHRA and YSYEKL. The length of the CDR3 is 14 residues. This CDR3 reads CASSRTGLSDTQYF. CDR3 sequence (DNA): TGCGCCAGCAGCCGCACAGGGTTGTCAGATACGCAGTATTTT.

The chain couples TRBV20-1 to TRBJ2-7; D perhaps matches TRBD2 (6 bases). The CDR3 runs to 12 residues. CDR1 DFQATT and CDR2 SNEGSKA come from the germline V gene (reference sequence). Trimming stripped 3 bases from V and 4 bases from J, with 10 bases between. CDR3 bases: TGCAGTGCTAGCGGGAGACGGTACGAGCAGTACTTC. Translated: CSASGRRYEQYF.

The chain couples TRBV5-6 to TRBJ2-7; 10 bases fit TRBD2. The CDR3 totals 15 residues. The V gene's germline CDR1 is SGHDT and CDR2 YYEEEE. The junction had 9 bases not matched to a gene; V was cut back by 2 bases and J by 7 bases. The DNA of the CDR3 is TGTGCCAGCAGCTTCGAGCTCCTAGCGGGAGTGGAGCAGTACTTC. This gives the protein CASSFELLAGVEQYF.

This clonotype occurred a few times. J is TRBJ2-7 and V is TRBV7-9; a possible D gene is TRBD2 (6 bases). CDR3 length: 14 residues. Trimming shortened V by 1 base and J by 3 bases, and 10 bases separated the two germline ends. Germline CDR1 and CDR2: SEHNR and FQNEAQ (reference sequence). CDR3 DNA: TGTGCCAGCAGCTTAGGCCGGGGGAACTACGAGCAGTACTTC. This codes for CASSLGRGNYEQYF.

This clonotype was found many times. The J gene is TRBJ2-1, the V gene TRBV20-1; the match to TRBD2 covers 11 bases. Looked up from germline, CDR1 is DFQATT and CDR2 is SNEGSKA (reference sequence). Trimming at V came to 6 bases and at J to 15 bases, leaving 10 bases not matched to a gene. The CDR3 sequence is 12 residues long. The CDR3 protein is CSAPTSGAVVFF. The CDR3 DNA sequence: TGCAGTGCGCCGACTAGCGGGGCCGTCGTGTTCTTC.

The table lists this clonotype with a few counts. The chain is built from TRBV9 and TRBJ1-5; D gene uncertain. The germline V gene encodes CDR1 SGDLS and CDR2 YYNGEE. Trimming stripped 0 bases from V and 1 base from J, with 8 bases between. The CDR3 runs to 15 residues. CDR3: CASSVGDLSNQPQHF. CDR3 bases: TGTGCCAGCAGCGTAGGGGATCTAAGCAATCAGCCCCAGCATTTT.

The chain recombines TRBV28 with TRBJ2-1, with 10 bases lining up with TRBD1. Germline V gene data show CDR1 as MDHEN and CDR2 as SYDVKM. V lost 2 bases and J lost 3; bases outside the gene matches: 4. The length of the CDR3 is 16 residues. The CDR3 DNA follows: TGTGCCAGCAGTTTAGGGACAGGGGCGTTCTACAATGAGCAGTTCTTC. It encodes CASSLGTGAFYNEQFF.

This clonotype was found a few times. The junction departs from germline at one end; a sequencing error may be responsible. The chain couples TRBV6-1 to TRBJ1-6; TRBD1 matches at 8 bases. Germline V lookup: CDR1 MNHNS, CDR2 SASEGT. This CDR3 contains 14 residues. The CDR3 nucleotides are TGTGCCAGCAGTAAGGTGACAGGGGATGCCCCCCTCAACTTT. Its translation is CASSKVTGDAPLNF.

CDR3 sequence: CASSLDGGTGELFF. As DNA, the CDR3 is TGCGCCAGCAGCCTGGACGGAGGGACCGGGGAGCTGTTTTTT. The genes are TRBV5-1 and TRBJ2-2, with a weak D call TRBD2 (6 bases). The V and J ends lost 4 bases and 5 bases respectively, with 12 bases between them. Germline V CDR1 and CDR2: SGHRS, YFSETQ. There are 14 residues in the CDR3.

The chain is built from TRBV6-5 and TRBJ1-2; D uncertain. Per germline, CDR1 MNHEY and CDR2 SVGAGI. This CDR3 region has 14 residues. Trimming shortened V by 2 bases and J by 4 bases, and 11 bases separated the two germline ends. The CDR3 nucleotides are TGTGCCAGCAGTTACGGCCGGGGAAGCTATGGCTACACCTTC. It translates to CASSYGRGSYGYTF.

In its sample, this clonotype was seen a few times. The CDR3 nucleotides read TGTGCCAGCAGTCTCCCTAGCGGGGGGCTCTACGAGCAGTACTTC. Amino acids: CASSLPSGGLYEQYF. The V call is TRBV28, the J call TRBJ2-7; 11 bases align to TRBD2. Germline V gives CDR1 MDHEN, CDR2 SYDVKM. The V segment lost 5 bases and the J segment 3 bases; nucleotides outside the gene matches: 6. This CDR3 contains 15 residues.

This clonotype has at least ten counts. This sequence joins TRBV12-3 or TRBV12-4 and TRBJ2-7; a possible D gene is TRBD2 (5 bases). This CDR3 spans 12 amino acids. V lost 6 bases to trimming and J lost 6 bases, with 12 bases between them. CDR3 nucleotide sequence: TGTGCCAGCAGCCTAGTGAGGGTCGAGCAGTACTTC. It encodes CASSLVRVEQYF.

The chain links TRBV20-1 to TRBJ1-5; 10 nucleotides align to TRBD1. This CDR3 is 14 amino acids long. Trimming cost V 4 bases and J 6 bases; bases outside gene matches: 6. CDR1 and CDR2 from the germline V gene are DFQATT and SNEGSKA (reference sequence). CDR3 amino acids: CSATRTGGSQPQHF. CDR3 DNA: TGCAGTGCTACGAGGACAGGGGGAAGTCAGCCCCAGCATTTT.

V usage is TRBV10-3 and J usage is TRBJ2-5, with a tentative D call TRBD1 (6 bases). With 5 bases removed from V and 0 bases from J, the gap between germline ends came to 16 bases. The germline V gene has CDR1 ENHRY and CDR2 SYGVKD. CDR3 length: 16 amino acids. The CDR3 coding sequence is TGTGCCATCAGTTTGTCGGGACACCGGTACCAAGAGACCCAGTACTTC. This sequence encodes CAISLSGHRYQETQYF.

This clonotype was detected only a few times. The chain links TRBV9 to TRBJ2-3; TRBD2 agrees at 8 bases. The CDR3 has 12 amino acids. CDR1 SGDLS and CDR2 YYNGEE come from the germline V gene. Trimming took 3 bases from V and 12 from J; bases not matched to a gene: 6. In DNA, the CDR3 is TGTGCCAGCAGCGACAGCGGGGGCGCCCAGTATTTT. This encodes CASSDSGGAQYF.

The chain links TRBV20-1 to TRBJ2-1, with unresolved D. Between the trimmed V and J ends, which lost 1 base and 0 bases, there was a span of 13 bases. CDR1 is DFQATT and CDR2 is SNEGSKA in the germline V gene (reference sequence). This CDR3 has 16 amino acids. For the CDR3, the DNA is TGCAGTGCTAGAGTATTCGGCAGACCCTCCTACAATGAGCAGTTCTTC. Encoded protein: CSARVFGRPSYNEQFF.

Many counts were recorded for this clonotype. The J gene is TRBJ1-1, the V gene TRBV29-1; D not resolved. The germline V gene encodes CDR1 SQVTM and CDR2 ANQGSEA. V lost 7 bases, J lost 1 base, and 4 bases lay in between. The length of the CDR3 is 10 residues. The CDR3 loop reads CSGRNTEAFF. DNA of the CDR3: TGCAGCGGAAGGAACACTGAAGCTTTCTTT.

This clonotype has a handful of counts. The chain employs TRBV28 and TRBJ1-5; no definite D call. This CDR3 spans 9 amino acids. Trimming pared 11 bases from V and 10 bases from J, leaving 9 bases between. The germline gives CDR1 MDHEN, CDR2 SYDVKM. This CDR3 reads CAASPPQHF. Written as DNA, the CDR3 is TGTGCCGCCTCCCCCCCCCAGCATTTT.

This clonotype has ten or more counts. The V gene is TRBV20-1, the J gene TRBJ2-4; 7 bases are a match to TRBD2. This CDR3 has 13 residues. CDR1 is DFQATT, CDR2 SNEGSKA, per germline (reference sequence). With V trimmed by 3 bases and J by 6 bases, 5 bases remained unmatched. Here the CDR3 reads CSASVGGLNIQYF. In nucleotides, the CDR3 is TGCAGTGCTAGCGTGGGAGGGTTAAACATTCAGTACTTC.

The chain couples TRBV7-6 to TRBJ2-5; the D is unclear. The CDR3 is made up of 13 amino acids. CDR1 is SGHVS and CDR2 is FNYEAQ in the germline V gene. V shed 4 bases and J shed 5 bases, with 11 bases lying between them. CDR3 loop: CASSSLDVETQYF. In nucleotides, the CDR3 is TGTGCCAGCAGCTCTCTAGATGTGGAGACCCAGTACTTC.